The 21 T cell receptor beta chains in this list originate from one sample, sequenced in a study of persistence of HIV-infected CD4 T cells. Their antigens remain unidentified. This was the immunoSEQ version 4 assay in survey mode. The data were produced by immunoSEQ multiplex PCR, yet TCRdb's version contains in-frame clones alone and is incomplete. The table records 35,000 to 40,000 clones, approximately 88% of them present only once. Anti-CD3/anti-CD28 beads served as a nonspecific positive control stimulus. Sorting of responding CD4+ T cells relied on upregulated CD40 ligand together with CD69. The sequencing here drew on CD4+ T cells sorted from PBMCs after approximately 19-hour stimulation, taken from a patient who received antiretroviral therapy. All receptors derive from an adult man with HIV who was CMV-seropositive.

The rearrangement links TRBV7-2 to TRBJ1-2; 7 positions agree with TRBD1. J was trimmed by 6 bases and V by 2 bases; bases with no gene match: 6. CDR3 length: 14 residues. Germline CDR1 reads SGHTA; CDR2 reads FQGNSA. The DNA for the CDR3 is TGTGCCAGCAGCTTACCGGGACAGCTGAATGGCTACACCTTC. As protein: CASSLPGQLNGYTF.

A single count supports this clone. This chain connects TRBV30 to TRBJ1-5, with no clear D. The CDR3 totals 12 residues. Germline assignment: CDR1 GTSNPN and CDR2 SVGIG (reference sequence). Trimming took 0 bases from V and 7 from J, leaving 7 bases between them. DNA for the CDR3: TGTGCCTGGAGTGTATTAGGCCAGCCCCAGCATTTT. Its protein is CAWSVLGQPQHF.

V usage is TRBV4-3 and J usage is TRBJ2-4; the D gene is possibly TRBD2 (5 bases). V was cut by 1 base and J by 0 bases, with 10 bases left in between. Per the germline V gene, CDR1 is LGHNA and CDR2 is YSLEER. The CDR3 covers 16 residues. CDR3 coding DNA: TGCGCCAGCAGCCAAGCCAGCGGATTAGCCAAAAACATTCAGTACTTC. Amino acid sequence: CASSQASGLAKNIQYF.

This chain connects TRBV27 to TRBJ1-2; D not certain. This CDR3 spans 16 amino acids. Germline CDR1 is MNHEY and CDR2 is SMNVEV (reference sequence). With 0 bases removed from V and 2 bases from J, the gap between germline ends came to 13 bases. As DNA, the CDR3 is TGTGCCAGCAGTTTATCGACCCTCGCCCCCAACTATGGCTACACCTTC. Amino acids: CASSLSTLAPNYGYTF.

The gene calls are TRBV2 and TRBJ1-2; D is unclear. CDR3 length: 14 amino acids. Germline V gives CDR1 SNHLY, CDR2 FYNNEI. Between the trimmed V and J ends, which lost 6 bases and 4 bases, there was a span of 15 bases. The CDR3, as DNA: TGTGCCAGCAGCTTTCCCCAGGCGCGCTATGGCTACACCTTC. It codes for CASSFPQARYGYTF.

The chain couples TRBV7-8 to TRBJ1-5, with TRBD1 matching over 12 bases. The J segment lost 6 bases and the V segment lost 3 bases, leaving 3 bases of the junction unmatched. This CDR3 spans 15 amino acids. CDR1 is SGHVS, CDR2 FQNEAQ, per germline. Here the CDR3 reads CASSLGQGARQPQHF. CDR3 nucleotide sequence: TGTGCCAGCAGCTTGGGACAGGGGGCTCGTCAGCCCCAGCATTTT. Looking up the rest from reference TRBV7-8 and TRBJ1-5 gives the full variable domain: GAGVSQSPRYKVAKRGQDVALRCDPISGHVSLFWYQQALGQGPEFLTYFQNEAQLDKSGLPSDRFFAERPEGSVSTLKIQRTQQEDSAVYLCASSLGQGARQPQHFGDGTRLSIL.

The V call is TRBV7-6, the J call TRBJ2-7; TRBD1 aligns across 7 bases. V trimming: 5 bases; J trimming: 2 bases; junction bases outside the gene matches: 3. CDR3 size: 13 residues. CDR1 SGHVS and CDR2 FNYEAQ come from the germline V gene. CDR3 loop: CASSAQGTYEQYF. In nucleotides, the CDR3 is TGTGCCAGCAGCGCACAGGGGACCTACGAGCAGTACTTC.

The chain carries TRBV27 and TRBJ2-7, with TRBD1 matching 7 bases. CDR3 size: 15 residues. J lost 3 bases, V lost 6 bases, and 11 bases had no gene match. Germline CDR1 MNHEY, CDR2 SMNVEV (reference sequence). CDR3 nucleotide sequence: TGTGCCAGCAGGGACCGGGACAGCCCCCTCTACGAGCAGTACTTC. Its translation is CASRDRDSPLYEQYF.

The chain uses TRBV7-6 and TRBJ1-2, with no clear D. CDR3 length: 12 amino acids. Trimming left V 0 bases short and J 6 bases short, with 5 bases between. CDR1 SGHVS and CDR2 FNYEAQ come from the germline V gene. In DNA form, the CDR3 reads TGTGCCAGCAGCTTAGCCGGGGATGGCTACACCTTC. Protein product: CASSLAGDGYTF.

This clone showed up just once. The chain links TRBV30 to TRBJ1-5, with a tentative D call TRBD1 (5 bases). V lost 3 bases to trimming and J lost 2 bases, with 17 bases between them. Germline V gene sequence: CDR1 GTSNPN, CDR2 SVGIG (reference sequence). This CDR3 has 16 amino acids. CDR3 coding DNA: TGTGCCTGGAGACAACCGGGGGAAGGTGGCAATCAGCCCCAGCATTTT. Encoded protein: CAWRQPGEGGNQPQHF.

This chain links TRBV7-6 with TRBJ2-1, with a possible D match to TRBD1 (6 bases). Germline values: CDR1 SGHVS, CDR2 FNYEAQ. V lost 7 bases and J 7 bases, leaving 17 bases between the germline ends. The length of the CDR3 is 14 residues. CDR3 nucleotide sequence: TGTGCCAGCACAACCGGGACAACAAATAATGAGCAGTTCTTC. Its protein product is CASTTGTTNNEQFF.

The CDR3 DNA sequence: TGTGCCAGCAGTTACTCGAGGAGGGGCAACTATGGCTACACCTTC. It codes for CASSYSRRGNYGYTF. The chain uses TRBV6-5 and TRBJ1-2; D might be TRBD1 (5 bases). Germline loops: CDR1 MNHEY, CDR2 SVGAGI. V dropped 0 bases and J dropped 2 bases, with 10 bases sitting between them. The length of the CDR3 is 15 residues.

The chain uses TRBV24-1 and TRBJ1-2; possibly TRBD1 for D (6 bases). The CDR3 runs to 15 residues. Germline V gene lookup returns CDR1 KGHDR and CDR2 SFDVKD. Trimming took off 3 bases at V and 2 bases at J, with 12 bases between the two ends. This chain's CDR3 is CATSDLRDRNYGYTF. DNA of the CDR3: TGTGCCACCAGTGATCTCAGAGACAGGAACTATGGCTACACCTTC.

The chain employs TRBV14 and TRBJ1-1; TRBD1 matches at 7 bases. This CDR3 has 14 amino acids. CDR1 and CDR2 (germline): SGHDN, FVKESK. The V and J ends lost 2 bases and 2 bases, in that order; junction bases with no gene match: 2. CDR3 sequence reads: CASSQRQGNTEAFF. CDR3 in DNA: TGTGCCAGCAGCCAAAGACAGGGCAACACTGAAGCTTTCTTT.

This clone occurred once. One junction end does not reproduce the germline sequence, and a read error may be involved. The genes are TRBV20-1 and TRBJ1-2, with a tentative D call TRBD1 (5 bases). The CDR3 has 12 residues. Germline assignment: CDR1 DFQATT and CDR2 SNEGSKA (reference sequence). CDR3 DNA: TGCAGTGCTAGTAGAGCTCAGGAACGGAGGGGCTTC. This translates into CSASRAQERRGF.

The CDR3 bases are TGCAGCGTTGTGTCCCTCGACAGGGGGGCTGAAGCTTTCTTT. Translation: CSVVSLDRGAEAFF. The chain links TRBV29-1 to TRBJ1-1; 9 bases match TRBD1. The germline V gene encodes CDR1 SQVTM and CDR2 ANQGSEA. There are 14 residues in the CDR3. The V gene end was trimmed by 4 bases and the J gene end by 6 bases; junction bases not matched to a gene: 9.

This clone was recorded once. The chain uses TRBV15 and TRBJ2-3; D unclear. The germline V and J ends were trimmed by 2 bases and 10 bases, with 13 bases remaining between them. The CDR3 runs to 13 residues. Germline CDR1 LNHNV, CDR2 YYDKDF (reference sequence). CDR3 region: CATSRPELLSQYF. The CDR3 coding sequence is TGTGCCACCAGCAGACCTGAACTACTTTCGCAGTATTTT. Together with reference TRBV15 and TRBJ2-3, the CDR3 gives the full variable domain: DAMVIQNPRYQVTQFGKPVTLSCSQTLNHNVMYWYQQKSSQAPKLLFHYYDKDFNNEADTPDNFQSRRPNTSFCFLDIRSPGLGDTAMYLCATSRPELLSQYFGPGTRLTVL.

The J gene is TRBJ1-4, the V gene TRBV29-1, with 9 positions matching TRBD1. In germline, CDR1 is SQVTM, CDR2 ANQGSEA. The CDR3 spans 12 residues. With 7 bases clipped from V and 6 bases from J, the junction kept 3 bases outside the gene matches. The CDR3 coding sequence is TGCAGCGCCTGGACAGGGGATGAAAAACTGTTTTTT. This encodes CSAWTGDEKLFF.

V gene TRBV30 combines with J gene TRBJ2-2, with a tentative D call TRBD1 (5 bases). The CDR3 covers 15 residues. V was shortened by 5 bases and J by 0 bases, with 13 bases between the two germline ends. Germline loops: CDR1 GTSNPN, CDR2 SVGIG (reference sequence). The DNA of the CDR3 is TGTGCCTGGGACCCAGGGCTTTCGAACACCGGGGAGCTGTTTTTT. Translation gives CAWDPGLSNTGELFF.

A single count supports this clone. The CDR3 region is CASSEELRNQPQHF. For the CDR3, the DNA is TGTGCCAGCAGTGAAGAACTTAGAAATCAGCCCCAGCATTTT. The J gene is TRBJ1-5, the V gene TRBV6-1; D unresolved. The CDR3 extends over 14 amino acids. In germline, CDR1 is MNHNS, CDR2 SASEGT. V was cut by 1 base and J by 4 bases, with 8 bases left in between.

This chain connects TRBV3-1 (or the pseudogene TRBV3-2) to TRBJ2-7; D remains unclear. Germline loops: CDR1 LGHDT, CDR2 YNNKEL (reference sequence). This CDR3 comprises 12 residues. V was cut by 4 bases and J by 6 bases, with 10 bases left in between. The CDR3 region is CASSRGAVEQYF. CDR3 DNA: TGTGCCAGCAGCCGAGGAGCAGTCGAGCAGTACTTC.